The clone carrying this T cell receptor beta chain was detected ten times or more. The sample comes from a study of tumor-infiltrating lymphocytes in primary liver carcinoma. The CDR3 is 15 residues long. Germline V CDR1 and CDR2: SGHVS, FQNEAQ. V lost 3 bases, J lost 2 bases, and 13 bases lay in between. Co-extraction of RNA and DNA was performed on 20-30 mg of unsorted bulk tissue. The authors made TCR beta cDNA from 500 to 600 ng total RNA with a constant-region primer. Libraries covering TCR beta were generated through three nested multiplex PCR rounds (using a slightly modified ARM-PCR). Investigators reported that the first two PCR rounds, at 10 cycles each, used TRBV1-TRBV30 forward primers with a C-beta reverse primer. TCRdb re-derived calls from the multiplex PCR reads in MiXCR, one entry per CDR3 protein. The data hold 100,000 to 150,000 distinct CDR3 sequences, with 64% observed a single time.

The chain recombines TRBV7-8 with TRBJ2-5, with a possible D match to TRBD1 (6 bases). The sequenced sample was liver tumor tissue from sampling region 3. Described subset: tumor region T3, left-lateral pole. This receptor was identified in a woman aged 55-70 years with primary liver carcinoma and hepatitis B virus infection. The chain's CDR3 is CASSFYGQRQETQYF. The CDR3, as DNA: TGTGCCAGCAGCTTTTATGGACAGAGACAAGAGACCCAGTACTTC.